The T cell receptor beta chain under discussion was sequenced for a study of regulatory and conventional T cells in RAG deficiency. V gave up 10 bases and J gave up 3 bases, with 13 bases separating them. The CDR3 has 13 amino acids. Looked up from germline, CDR1 is MNHEY and CDR2 is SVGAGI. Blood CD4+ CD25-high CD127-low regulatory T cells supplied the genomic DNA template. Study-level results: Control T-cell subsets had markedly higher Shannon entropy and lower Simpson indices than RAG-deficient patients. Shorter CDR3s in all patient subsets; >75% Treg-Tconv overlap in Omenn.

Turning to this clone: Its antigen is unknown.

Clones were sequenced by immunoSEQ multiplex PCR, and TCRdb holds only the in-frame ones, with some missing. The sample has about 20,000 clones, about 91% seen once; the top ten hold over 1.1%. In addition, the sample was reused for a study of regulatory T cells. That source adds: Primers: 52 TRBV forward and 13 TRBJ reverse. Regulatory T cells showed the strongest V-J pair restriction and V/J gene skewing among patient repertoires.

The rearrangement uses TRBV6-5 and TRBJ1-5, with a possible D match to TRBD1 (5 bases). The material sequenced was Tregs sorted from blood. The TCR sequence derives from a human donor in good health. This chain's CDR3 is CANGGNPNQPQHF. The CDR3 DNA reads TGTGCCAATGGGGGGAACCCCAATCAGCCCCAGCATTTT.